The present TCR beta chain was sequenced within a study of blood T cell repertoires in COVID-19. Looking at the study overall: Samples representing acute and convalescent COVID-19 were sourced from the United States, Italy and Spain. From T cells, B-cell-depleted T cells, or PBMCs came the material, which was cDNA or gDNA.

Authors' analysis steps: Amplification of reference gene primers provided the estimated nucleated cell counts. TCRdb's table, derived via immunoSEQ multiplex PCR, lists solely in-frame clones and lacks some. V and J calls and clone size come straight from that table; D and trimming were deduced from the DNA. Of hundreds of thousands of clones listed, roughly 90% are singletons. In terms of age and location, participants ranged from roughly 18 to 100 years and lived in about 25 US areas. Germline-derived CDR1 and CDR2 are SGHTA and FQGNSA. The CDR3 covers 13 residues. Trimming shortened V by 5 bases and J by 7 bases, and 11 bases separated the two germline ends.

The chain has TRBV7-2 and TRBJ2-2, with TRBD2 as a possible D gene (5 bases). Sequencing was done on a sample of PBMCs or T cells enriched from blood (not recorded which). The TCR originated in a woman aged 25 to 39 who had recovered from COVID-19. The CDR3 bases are TGTGCCAGCAGCCCCCGCCGGGGCGGGGAGCTGTTTTTT. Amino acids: CASSPRRGGELFF.